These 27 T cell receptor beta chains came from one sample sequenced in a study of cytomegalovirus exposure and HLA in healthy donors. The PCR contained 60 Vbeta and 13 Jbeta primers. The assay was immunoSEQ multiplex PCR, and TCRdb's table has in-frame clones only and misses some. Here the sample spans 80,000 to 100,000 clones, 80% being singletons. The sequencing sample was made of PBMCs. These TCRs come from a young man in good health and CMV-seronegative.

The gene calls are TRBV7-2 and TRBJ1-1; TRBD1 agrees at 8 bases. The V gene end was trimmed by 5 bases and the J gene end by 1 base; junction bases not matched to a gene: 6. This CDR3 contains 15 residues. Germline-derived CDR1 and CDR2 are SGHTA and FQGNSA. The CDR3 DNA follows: TGTGCCAGCAGCCTCCAGGACAGGGCGAACACTGAAGCTTTCTTT. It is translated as CASSLQDRANTEAFF.

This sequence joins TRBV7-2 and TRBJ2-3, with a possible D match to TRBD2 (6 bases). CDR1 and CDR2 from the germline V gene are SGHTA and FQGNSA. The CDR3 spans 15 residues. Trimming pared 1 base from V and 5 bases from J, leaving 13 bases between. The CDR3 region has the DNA TGTGCCAGCAGCTTAGTAGGGACTGGGGTAGATACGCAGTATTTT. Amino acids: CASSLVGTGVDTQYF.

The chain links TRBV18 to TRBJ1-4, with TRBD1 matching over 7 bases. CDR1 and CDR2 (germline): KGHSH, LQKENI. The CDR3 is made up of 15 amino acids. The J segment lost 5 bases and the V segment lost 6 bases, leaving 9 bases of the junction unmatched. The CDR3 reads CASSLRTGPNEKLFF. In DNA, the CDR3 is TGTGCCAGCTCCCTTAGGACAGGTCCAAATGAAAAACTGTTTTTT.

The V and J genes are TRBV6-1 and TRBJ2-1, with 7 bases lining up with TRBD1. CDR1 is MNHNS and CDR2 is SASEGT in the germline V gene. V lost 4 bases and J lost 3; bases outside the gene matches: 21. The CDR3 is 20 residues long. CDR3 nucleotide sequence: TGTGCCAGCAGTGTACCTCTACAGGGGTGGATGGTTACCGACTACAATGAGCAGTTCTTC. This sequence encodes CASSVPLQGWMVTDYNEQFF.

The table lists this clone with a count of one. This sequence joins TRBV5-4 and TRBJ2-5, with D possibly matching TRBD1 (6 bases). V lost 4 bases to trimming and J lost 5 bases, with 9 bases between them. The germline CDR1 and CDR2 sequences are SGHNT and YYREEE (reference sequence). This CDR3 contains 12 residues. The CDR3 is CASSPDRETQYF. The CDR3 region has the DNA TGTGCCAGCAGCCCCGACAGGGAGACCCAGTACTTC.

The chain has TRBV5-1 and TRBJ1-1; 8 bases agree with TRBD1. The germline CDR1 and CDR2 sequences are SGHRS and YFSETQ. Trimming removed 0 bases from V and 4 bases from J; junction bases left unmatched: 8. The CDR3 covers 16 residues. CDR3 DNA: TGCGCCAGCAGCTTGGTCAGGGGGCTCAGGAGCACTGAAGCTTTCTTT. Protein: CASSLVRGLRSTEAFF.

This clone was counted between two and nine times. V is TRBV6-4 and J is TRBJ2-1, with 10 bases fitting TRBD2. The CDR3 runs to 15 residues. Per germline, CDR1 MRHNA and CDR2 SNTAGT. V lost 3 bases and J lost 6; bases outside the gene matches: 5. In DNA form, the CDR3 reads TGTGCCAGCAGTGAGGCTAGCGGGAGTTCCAATGAGCAGTTCTTC. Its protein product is CASSEASGSSNEQFF.

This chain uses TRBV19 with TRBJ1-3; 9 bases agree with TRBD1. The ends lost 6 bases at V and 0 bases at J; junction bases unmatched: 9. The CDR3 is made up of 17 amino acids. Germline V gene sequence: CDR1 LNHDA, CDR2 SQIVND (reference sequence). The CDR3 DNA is TGTGCCAGTAGCTGGGACAGGGTTTCCCTCTCTGGAAACACCATATATTTT. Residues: CASSWDRVSLSGNTIYF.

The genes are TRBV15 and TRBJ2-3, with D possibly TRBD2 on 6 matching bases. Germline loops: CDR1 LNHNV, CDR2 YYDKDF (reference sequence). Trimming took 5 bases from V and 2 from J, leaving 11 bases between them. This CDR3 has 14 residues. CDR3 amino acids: CATSQGLHTDTQYF. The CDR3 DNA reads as TGTGCCACCAGCCAGGGACTTCACACAGATACGCAGTATTTT.

The CDR3 coding sequence is TGTGCCAGCAGCAGGGGGAATTGGAACACTGAAGCTTTCTTT. As protein: CASSRGNWNTEAFF. V gene TRBV6-5 combines with J gene TRBJ1-1; 7 bases fit TRBD1. Germline CDR1 is MNHEY and CDR2 is SVGAGI. Trimming at V came to 6 bases and at J to 1 base, leaving 5 bases not matched to a gene. The CDR3 is 14 residues long.

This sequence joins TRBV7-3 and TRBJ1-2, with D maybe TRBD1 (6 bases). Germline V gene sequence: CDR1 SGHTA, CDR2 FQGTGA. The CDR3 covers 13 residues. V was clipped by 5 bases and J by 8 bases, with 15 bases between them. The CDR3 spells CASSPAAGAGYTF. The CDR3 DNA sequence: TGTGCCAGCAGCCCCGCCGCAGGGGCCGGCTACACCTTC.

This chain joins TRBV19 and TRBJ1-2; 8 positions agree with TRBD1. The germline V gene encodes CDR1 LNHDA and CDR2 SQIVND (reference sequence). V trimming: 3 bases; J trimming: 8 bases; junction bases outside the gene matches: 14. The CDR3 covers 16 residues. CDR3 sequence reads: CASSIGSGQGIGGYTF. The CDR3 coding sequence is TGTGCCAGTAGTATCGGGTCCGGACAGGGCATTGGAGGCTACACCTTC.

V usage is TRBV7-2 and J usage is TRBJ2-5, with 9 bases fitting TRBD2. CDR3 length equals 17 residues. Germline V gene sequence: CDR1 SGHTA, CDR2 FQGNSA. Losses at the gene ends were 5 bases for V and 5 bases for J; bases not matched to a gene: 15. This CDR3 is CASSPVWASGEGETQYF. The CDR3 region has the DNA TGTGCCAGCAGCCCCGTGTGGGCTAGCGGGGAAGGGGAGACCCAGTACTTC.

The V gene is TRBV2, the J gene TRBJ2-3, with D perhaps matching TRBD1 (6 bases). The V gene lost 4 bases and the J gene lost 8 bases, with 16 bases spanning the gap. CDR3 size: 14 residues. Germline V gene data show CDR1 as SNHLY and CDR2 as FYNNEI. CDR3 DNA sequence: TGTGCCAGCAGTGTTCCGGGACAACTACGTACGCAGTATTTT. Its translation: CASSVPGQLRTQYF.

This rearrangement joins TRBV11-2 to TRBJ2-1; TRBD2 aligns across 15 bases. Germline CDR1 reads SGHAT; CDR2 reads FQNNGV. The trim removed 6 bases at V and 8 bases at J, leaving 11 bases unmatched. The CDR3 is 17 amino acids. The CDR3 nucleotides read TGTGCCAGCAGTCACCTCCGGACTAGCGGGGGGGCCGATGAGCAGTTCTTC. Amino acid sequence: CASSHLRTSGGADEQFF.

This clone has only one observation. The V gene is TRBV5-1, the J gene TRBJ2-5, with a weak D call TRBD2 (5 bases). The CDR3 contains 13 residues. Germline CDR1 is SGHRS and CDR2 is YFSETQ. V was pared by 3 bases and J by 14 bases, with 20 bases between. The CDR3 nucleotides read TGCGCCAGCAGCTCGGACGGGGAATTGGCCGCCTACTTC. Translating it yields CASSSDGELAAYF.

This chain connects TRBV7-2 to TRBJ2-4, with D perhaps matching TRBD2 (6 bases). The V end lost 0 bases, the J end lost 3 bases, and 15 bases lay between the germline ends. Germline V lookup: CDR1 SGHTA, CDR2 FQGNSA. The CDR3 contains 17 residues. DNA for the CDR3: TGTGCCAGCAGCTTAGCCGGACGGGGGTCGGGCAAAAACATTCAGTACTTC. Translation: CASSLAGRGSGKNIQYF.

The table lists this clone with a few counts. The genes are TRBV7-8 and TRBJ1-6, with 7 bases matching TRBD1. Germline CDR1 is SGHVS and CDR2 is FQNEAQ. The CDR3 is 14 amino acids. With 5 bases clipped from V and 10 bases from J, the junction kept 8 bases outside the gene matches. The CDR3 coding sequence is TGTGCCAGCAGCGTACAAACAGGGGACTCACCCCTCCACTTT. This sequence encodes CASSVQTGDSPLHF.

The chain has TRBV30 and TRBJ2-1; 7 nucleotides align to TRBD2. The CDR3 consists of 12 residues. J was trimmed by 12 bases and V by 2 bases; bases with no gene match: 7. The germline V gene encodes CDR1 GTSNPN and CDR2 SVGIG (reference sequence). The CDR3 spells CAWSPSGKGQFF. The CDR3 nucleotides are TGTGCCTGGAGTCCTAGCGGCAAGGGGCAGTTCTTC.

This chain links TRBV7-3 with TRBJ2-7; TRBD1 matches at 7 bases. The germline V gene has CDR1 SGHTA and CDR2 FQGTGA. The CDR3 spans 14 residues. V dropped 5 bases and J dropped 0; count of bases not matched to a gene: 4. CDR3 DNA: TGTGCCAGCAGCCCGGGACAGAACTCCTACGAGCAGTACTTC. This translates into CASSPGQNSYEQYF.

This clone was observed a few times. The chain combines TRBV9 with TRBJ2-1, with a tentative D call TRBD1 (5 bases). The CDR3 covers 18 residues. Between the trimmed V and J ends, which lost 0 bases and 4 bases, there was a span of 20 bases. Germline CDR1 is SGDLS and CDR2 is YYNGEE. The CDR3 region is CASSVGRQGTKTYNEQFF. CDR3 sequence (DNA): TGTGCCAGCAGCGTAGGCCGCCAGGGAACAAAAACTTACAATGAGCAGTTCTTC.

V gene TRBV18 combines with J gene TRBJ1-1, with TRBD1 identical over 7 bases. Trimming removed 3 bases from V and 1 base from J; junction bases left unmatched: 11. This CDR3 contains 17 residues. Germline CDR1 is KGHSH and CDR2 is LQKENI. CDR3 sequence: CASSPNPFRTGNTEAFF. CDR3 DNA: TGTGCCAGCTCACCGAACCCCTTCCGGACAGGGAACACTGAAGCTTTCTTT.

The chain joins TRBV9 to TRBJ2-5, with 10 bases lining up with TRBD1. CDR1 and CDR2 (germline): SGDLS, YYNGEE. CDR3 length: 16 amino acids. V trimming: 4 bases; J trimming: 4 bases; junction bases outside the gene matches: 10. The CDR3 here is CASSNRQGAAGETQYF. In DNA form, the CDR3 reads TGTGCCAGCAGCAACCGACAGGGGGCGGCGGGAGAGACCCAGTACTTC.

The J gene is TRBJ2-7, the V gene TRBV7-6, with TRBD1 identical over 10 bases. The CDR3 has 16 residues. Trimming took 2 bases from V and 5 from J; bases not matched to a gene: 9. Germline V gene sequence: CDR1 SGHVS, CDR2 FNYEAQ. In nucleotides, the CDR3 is TGTGCCAGCAGCTTATATCTGGGACAGGGGTCCCACGAGCAGTACTTC. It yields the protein CASSLYLGQGSHEQYF.

The DNA of the CDR3 is TGCGCCAGCAGCCAAGGGCCTAGCATAACGAACACTGAAGCTTTCTTT. Its translation is CASSQGPSITNTEAFF. The chain has TRBV4-1 and TRBJ1-1; D not certain. Germline-derived CDR1 and CDR2 are MGHRA and YSYEKL. The V end was cut by 1 base, the J end by 1 base, with 13 bases between. The CDR3 is 16 amino acids.

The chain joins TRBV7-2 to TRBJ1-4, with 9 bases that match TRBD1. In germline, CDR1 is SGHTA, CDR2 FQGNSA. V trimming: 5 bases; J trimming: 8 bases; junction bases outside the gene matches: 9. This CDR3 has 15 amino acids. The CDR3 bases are TGTGCCAGCAGCCTGGACAGGGGCGCGGGAGAAAAACTGTTTTTT. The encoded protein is CASSLDRGAGEKLFF.

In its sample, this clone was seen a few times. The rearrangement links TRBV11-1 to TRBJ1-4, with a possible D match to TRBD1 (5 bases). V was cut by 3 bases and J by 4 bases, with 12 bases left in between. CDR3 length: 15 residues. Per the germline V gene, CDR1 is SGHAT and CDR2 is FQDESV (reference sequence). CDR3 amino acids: CASSLTANLNEKLFF. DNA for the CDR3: TGTGCCAGCAGCTTGACAGCGAATCTTAATGAAAAACTGTTTTTT.